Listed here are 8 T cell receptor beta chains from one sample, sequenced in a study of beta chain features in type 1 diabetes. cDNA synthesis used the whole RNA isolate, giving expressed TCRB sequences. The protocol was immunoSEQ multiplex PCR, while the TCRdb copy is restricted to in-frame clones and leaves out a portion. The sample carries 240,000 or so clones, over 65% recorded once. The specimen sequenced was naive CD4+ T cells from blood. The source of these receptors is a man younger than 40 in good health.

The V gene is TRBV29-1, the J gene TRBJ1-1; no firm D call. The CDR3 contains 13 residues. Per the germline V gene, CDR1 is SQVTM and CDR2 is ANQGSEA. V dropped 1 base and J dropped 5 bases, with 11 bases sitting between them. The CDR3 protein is CSVEALLRTEAFF. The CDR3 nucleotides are TGCAGCGTTGAAGCCCTTCTCAGAACTGAAGCTTTCTTT.

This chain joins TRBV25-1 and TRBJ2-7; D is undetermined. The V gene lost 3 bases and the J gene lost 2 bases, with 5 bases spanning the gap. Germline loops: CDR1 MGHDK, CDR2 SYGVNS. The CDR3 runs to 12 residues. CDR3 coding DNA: TGTGCCAGCAGTGAGGTAGCCTACGAGCAGTACTTC. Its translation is CASSEVAYEQYF.

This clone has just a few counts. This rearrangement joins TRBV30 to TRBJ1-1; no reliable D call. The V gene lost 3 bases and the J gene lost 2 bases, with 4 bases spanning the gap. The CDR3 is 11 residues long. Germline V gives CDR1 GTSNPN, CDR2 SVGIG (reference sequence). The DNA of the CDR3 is TGTGCCTGGAGGGATAACACTGAAGCTTTCTTT. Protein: CAWRDNTEAFF.

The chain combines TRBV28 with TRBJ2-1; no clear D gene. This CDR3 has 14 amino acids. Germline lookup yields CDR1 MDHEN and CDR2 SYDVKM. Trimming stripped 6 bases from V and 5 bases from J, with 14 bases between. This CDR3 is CASSLQRPDNEQFF. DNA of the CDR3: TGTGCCAGCAGCCTACAGAGACCAGACAATGAGCAGTTCTTC.

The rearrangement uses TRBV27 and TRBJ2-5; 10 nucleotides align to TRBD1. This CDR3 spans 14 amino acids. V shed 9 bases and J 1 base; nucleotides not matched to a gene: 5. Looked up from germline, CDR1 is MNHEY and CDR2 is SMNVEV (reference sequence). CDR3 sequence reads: CARPWTGGQETQYF. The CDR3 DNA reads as TGTGCCAGACCCTGGACAGGGGGCCAAGAGACCCAGTACTTC.

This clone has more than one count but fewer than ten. Written as DNA, the CDR3 is TGCGCCAGCAGCTCTTCGACAGGGCCGGGTGAAAAACTGTTTTTT. It is translated as CASSSSTGPGEKLFF. The chain uses TRBV4-1 and TRBJ1-4; 7 bases line up with TRBD1. Germline CDR1 is MGHRA and CDR2 is YSYEKL. After removal of 5 bases from V and 7 bases from J, the junction contained 10 bases not matched to a gene. The CDR3 spans 15 residues.

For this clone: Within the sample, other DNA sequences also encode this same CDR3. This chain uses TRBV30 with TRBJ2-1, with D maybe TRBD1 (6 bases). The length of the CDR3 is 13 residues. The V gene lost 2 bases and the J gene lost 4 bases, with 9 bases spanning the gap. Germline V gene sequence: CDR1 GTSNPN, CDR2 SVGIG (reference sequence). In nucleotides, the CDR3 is TGTGCCTGGAGTCCAGGGACATACAATGAGCAGTTCTTC. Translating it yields CAWSPGTYNEQFF.

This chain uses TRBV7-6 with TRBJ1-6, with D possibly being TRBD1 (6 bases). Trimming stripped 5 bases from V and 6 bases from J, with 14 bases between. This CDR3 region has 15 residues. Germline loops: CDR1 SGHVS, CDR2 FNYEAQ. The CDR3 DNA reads TGTGCCAGCAGCCTACAGGGAGAAGCTAATTCACCCCTCCACTTT. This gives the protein CASSLQGEANSPLHF. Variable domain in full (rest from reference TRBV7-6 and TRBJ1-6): GAGVSQSPRYKVTKRGQDVALRCDPISGHVSLYWYRQALGQGPEFLTYFNYEAQQDKSGLPNDRFSAERPEGSISTLTIQRTEQRDSAMYRCASSLQGEANSPLHFGNGTRLTVT.